These T cell receptor beta chains were read from a single sample in a study of cytomegalovirus exposure and HLA in healthy donors. Repertoires were generated with immunoSEQ multiplex PCR, while TCRdb's copy carries only in-frame clones and drops some. With over 100,000 clones in the sample, the ten largest clones hold around 3.4%. The source material was PBMCs. These TCRs come from a man aged 30 to 39 in good health and CMV-seronegative. Both conserved end residues are part of each CDR3. D genes are given only for firm matches.

J	D	V	CDR3	DNA
TRBJ2-7	.	TRBV29-1	CSVLTGLYEQYF	TGCAGCGTCCTGACGGGTTTATACGAGCAGTACTTC
TRBJ2-3	TRBD1	TRBV5-1	CASSPRQGTDTQYF	TGCGCCAGCAGCCCGCGACAGGGGACCGATACGCAGTATTTT
TRBJ2-7	.	TRBV6-1	CASSPSLDRPYEQYF	TGTGCCAGCAGTCCCTCCCTGGACAGACCCTACGAGCAGTACTTC
TRBJ2-3	TRBD2	TRBV5-1	CASSFERGGREADTQYF	TGCGCCAGCAGCTTCGAGCGGGGGGGCCGAGAGGCAGATACGCAGTATTTT
TRBJ1-2	TRBD1	TRBV13	CASRLKGQGIFYGYTF	TGTGCCAGCAGGTTAAAGGGACAGGGGATATTCTATGGCTACACCTTC
TRBJ2-4	TRBD2	TRBV5-6	CASSLVGLARGKNIQYF	TGTGCCAGCAGCTTGGTAGGACTAGCACGAGGCAAAAACATTCAGTACTTC
TRBJ1-1	.	TRBV7-9	CASRSRQPGVTEAFF	TGTGCCAGCAGATCTCGACAACCAGGGGTCACTGAAGCTTTCTTT
TRBJ1-2	.	TRBV18	CASSLGVSNYGYTF	TGTGCCAGCTCACTAGGGGTTTCGAACTATGGCTACACCTTC
TRBJ2-1	TRBD1	TRBV7-9	CASSPRTGEGDYNEQFF	TGTGCCAGCAGCCCCAGGACAGGGGAAGGGGACTACAATGAGCAGTTCTTC
TRBJ2-7	.	TRBV19	CASSIDLGESYEQYF	TGTGCCAGTAGTATAGATCTTGGGGAGTCCTACGAGCAGTACTTC
TRBJ2-7	.	TRBV5-1	CASSIPGDPHEQYF	TGCGCCAGCAGCATCCCGGGAGACCCCCACGAGCAGTACTTC
TRBJ2-1	TRBD2	TRBV27	CASSGLAGGAYEQFF	TGTGCCAGCAGTGGTCTAGCGGGGGGTGCCTATGAGCAGTTCTTC
TRBJ2-7	TRBD2	TRBV5-1	CASSLEAGGSPSSYEQYF	TGCGCCAGCAGCTTGGAGGCGGGGGGGTCTCCTAGCTCCTACGAGCAGTACTTC
TRBJ1-5	.	TRBV27	CASSLEAPLNQPQHF	TGTGCCAGCAGTTTGGAGGCCCCACTCAATCAGCCCCAGCATTTT
TRBJ2-2	TRBD1	TRBV2	CARGTGGNTGELFF	TGTGCCAGAGGGACAGGGGGGAACACCGGGGAGCTGTTTTTT
TRBJ2-6	TRBD1	TRBV5-5	CASSLQGTAPSGANVLTF	TGTGCCAGCAGCTTGCAGGGGACAGCCCCCTCTGGGGCCAACGTCCTGACTTTC
TRBJ2-5	.	TRBV6-1	CASSEVVTVQETQYF	TGTGCCAGCAGTGAAGTAGTGACTGTCCAAGAGACCCAGTACTTC
TRBJ2-7	TRBD1	TRBV7-2	CASSRGQGAYEQYF	TGTGCCAGCAGTAGGGGACAGGGAGCCTACGAGCAGTACTTC
TRBJ1-1	.	TRBV19	CASSIGFGQAFF	TGTGCCAGTAGTATTGGGTTTGGGCAAGCTTTCTTT
TRBJ2-1	TRBD2	TRBV11-2	CASSWAGTSGYNEQFF	TGTGCCAGCAGCTGGGCCGGGACTAGCGGTTACAATGAGCAGTTCTTC
TRBJ2-1	TRBD2	TRBV28	CASRTSGASSYNEQFF	TGTGCCAGTCGGACTAGCGGAGCCTCCTCCTACAATGAGCAGTTCTTC
TRBJ2-3	TRBD1	TRBV30	CAWGTGESTDTQYF	TGTGCCTGGGGGACAGGAGAAAGCACAGATACGCAGTATTTT